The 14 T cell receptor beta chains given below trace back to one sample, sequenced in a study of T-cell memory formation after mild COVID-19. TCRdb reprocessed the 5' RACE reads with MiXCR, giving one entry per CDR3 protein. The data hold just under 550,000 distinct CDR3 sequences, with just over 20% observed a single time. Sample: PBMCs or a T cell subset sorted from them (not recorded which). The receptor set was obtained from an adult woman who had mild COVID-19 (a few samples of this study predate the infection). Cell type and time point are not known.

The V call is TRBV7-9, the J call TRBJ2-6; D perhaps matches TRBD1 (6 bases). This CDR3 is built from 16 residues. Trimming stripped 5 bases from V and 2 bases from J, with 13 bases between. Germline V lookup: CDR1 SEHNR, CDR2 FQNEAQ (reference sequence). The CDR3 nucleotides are TGTGCCAGCAGCACTCCAGGGGATCCTGGGGCCAACGTCCTGACTTTC. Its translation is CASSTPGDPGANVLTF.

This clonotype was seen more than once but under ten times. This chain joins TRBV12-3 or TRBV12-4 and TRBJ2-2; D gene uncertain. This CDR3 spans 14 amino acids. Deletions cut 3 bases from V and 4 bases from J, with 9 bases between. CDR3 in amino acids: CASSLRQFTGELFF. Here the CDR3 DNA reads TGTGCCAGCAGTTTGAGGCAGTTCACCGGGGAGCTGTTTTTT.

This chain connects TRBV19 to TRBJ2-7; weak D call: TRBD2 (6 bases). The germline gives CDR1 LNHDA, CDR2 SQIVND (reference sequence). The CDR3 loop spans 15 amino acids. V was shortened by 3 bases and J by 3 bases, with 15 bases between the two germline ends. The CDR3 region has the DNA TGTGCCAGTAGTATGTCTTCGGGGGTGAACTACGAGCAGTACTTC. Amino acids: CASSMSSGVNYEQYF.

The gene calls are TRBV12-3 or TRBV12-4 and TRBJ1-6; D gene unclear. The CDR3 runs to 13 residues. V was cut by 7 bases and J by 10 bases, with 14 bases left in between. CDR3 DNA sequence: TGTGCCAGCAATGGAGGCGGACCATCACCCCTCCACTTT. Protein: CASNGGGPSPLHF.

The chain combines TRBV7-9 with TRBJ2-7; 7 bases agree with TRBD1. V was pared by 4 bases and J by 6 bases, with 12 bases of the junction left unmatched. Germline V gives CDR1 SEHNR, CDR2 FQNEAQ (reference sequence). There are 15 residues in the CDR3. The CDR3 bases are TGTGCCAGCAGCTCCACCGGGACAGATCCCTCCGAGCAGTACTTC. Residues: CASSSTGTDPSEQYF.

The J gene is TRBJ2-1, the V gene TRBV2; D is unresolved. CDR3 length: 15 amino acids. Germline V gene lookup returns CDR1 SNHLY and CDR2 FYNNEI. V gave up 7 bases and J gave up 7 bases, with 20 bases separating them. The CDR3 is CASTKIVRSGNEQFF. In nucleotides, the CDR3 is TGTGCCAGCACCAAGATCGTGAGAAGTGGGAATGAGCAGTTCTTC.

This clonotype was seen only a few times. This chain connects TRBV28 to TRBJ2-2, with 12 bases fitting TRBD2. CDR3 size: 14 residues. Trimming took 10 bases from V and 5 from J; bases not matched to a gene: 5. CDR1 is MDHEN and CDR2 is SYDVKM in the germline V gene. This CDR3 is CAIQGLAGTGELFF. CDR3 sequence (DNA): TGTGCCATCCAGGGACTAGCGGGTACCGGGGAGCTGTTTTTT.

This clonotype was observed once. The DNA for the CDR3 is TGTGCCAGTACCAAGGACAGGGTAGGGAACGAGCAGTACTTC. It is translated as CASTKDRVGNEQYF. This rearrangement joins TRBV6-5 to TRBJ2-7; TRBD1 matches 8 bases. The length of the CDR3 is 14 residues. The germline V gene encodes CDR1 MNHEY and CDR2 SVGAGI. V lost 9 bases and J lost 5; bases outside the gene matches: 12.

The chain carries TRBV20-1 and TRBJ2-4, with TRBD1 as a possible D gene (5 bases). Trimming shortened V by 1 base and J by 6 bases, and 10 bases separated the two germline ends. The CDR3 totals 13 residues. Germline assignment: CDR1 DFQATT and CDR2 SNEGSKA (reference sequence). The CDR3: CSARGLGLNIQYF. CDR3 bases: TGCAGTGCTAGAGGGCTGGGGCTAAACATTCAGTACTTC.

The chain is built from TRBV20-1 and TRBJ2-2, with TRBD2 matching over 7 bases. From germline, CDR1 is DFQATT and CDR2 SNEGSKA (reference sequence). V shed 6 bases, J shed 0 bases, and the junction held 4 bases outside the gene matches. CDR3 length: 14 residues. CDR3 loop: CSARDYSNTGELFF. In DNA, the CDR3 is TGCAGTGCGAGGGACTACTCGAACACCGGGGAGCTGTTTTTT.

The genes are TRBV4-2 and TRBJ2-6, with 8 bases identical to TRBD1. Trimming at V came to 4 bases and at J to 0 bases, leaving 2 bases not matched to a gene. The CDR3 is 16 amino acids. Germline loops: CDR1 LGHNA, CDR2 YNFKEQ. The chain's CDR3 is CASSPDRGSGANVLTF. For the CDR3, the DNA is TGTGCCAGCAGCCCTGACAGGGGCTCTGGGGCCAACGTCCTGACTTTC.

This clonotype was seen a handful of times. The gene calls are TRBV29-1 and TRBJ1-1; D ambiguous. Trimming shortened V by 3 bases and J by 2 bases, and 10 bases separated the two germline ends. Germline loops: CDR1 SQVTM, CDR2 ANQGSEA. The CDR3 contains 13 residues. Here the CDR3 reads CSVDLWGNTEAFF. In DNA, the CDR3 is TGCAGCGTTGATCTGTGGGGTAACACTGAAGCTTTCTTT.

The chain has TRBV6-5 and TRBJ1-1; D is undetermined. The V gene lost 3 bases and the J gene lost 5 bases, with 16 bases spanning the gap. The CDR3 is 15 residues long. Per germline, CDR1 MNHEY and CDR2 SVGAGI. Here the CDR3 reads CASSYSRRRETEAFF. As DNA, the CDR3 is TGTGCCAGCAGTTATTCGAGGCGCCGGGAGACTGAAGCTTTCTTT.

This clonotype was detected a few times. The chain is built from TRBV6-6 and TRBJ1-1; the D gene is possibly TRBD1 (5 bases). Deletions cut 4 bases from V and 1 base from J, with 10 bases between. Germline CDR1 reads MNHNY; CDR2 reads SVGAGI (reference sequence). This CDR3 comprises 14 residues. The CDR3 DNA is TGTGCCAGCAGTTGGGGACGGCCGAACACTGAAGCTTTCTTT. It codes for CASSWGRPNTEAFF.